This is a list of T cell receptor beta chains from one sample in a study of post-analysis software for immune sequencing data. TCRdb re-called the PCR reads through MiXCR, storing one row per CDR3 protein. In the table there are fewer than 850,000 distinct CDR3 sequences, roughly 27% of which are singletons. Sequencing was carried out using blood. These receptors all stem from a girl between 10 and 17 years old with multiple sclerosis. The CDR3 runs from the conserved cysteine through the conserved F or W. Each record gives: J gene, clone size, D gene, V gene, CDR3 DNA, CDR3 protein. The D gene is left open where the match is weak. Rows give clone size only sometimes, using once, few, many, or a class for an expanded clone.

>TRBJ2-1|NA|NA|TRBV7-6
TGTGCCAGCAGTACAGGGTCGGGATACAATGAGCAGTTCTTC
CASSTGSGYNEQFF
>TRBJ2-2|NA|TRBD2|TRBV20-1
TGCAGTGCTCCGGGGACTAGCTATACCGGGGAGCGGTTTTTT
CSAPGTSYTGERFF
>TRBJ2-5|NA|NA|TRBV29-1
TGCAGCGTTTGGGACTTACAAGAGACCCAGTACTTC
CSVWDLQETQYF
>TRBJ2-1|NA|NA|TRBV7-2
TGTGTCAGCAGCTCTGCGGTCCGACCTTGGGGCAATGAGCAATTCTTC
CVSSSAVRPWGNEQFF
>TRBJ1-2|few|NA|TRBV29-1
TGCAGCGTTGAAGATCGGCGATGGGGTTATGGCTACACCTTC
CSVEDRRWGYGYTF
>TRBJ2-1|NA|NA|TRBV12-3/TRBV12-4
TGTGCCAGCAACAACAGGGGGGGGGAGGTTGAGCAGTTCTTC
CASNNRGGEVEQFF
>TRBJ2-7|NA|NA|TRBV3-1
TGTGCCAGCAGCCAGGGGGACTTCTACGAGCAGTACTTC
CASSQGDFYEQYF
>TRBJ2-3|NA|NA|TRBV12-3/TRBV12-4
TGTGCCAGCAGTTTGACAGGTGAAACAGATGCGCAGTATTTT
CASSLTGETDAQYF
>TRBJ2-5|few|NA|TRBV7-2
TGTGCCAGCAGCGCACCAGCGGAGGGTTGGGAGACCCAGTACTTC
CASSAPAEGWETQYF
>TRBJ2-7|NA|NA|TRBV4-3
TGCGCCAGCAGCCAAGTCGGACTGCTCTCCTACGAGCAGTACTTC
CASSQVGLLSYEQYF
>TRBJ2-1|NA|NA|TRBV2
TGTGCCAGCAGTGTTAAAGCGTGGACAGACAATGAGCAGTTCTTC
CASSVKAWTDNEQFF
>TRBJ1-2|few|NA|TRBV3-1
TGTGCCAGCAGCCCGAACAGAGCCGGCGGTGGCTACACCTTC
CASSPNRAGGGYTF
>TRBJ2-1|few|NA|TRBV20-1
TGCAGTGCCGTTGGACTTAGCTCCTACAATGAGCAGTTCTTC
CSAVGLSSYNEQFF
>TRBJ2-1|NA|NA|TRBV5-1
TGCGCCAGCAGCTTTGCGAGCTCCTACAATGAGCAGCTCTTC
CASSFASSYNEQLF
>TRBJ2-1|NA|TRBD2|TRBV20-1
TGCAGTGCTGGACTAGCGGGAGGTTGGGAGCAGTTCTTC
CSAGLAGGWEQFF